Below, one T cell receptor (beta chain) is given with its context. Its target is unknown. This sample includes further DNA sequences coding for the same CDR3. The data stem from a study of Ad26.COV2.S vaccination and SARS-CoV-2 variants. Findings of the study overall: The study found higher spike-specific TCR breadth in vaccine than placebo recipients.

Germline CDR1 is SGHRS and CDR2 is YFSETQ. The CDR3 is made up of 14 amino acids. V gave up 0 bases and J gave up 2 bases, with 8 bases separating them. TCRdb's copy holds only in-frame clones and misses some; the assay was immunoSEQ multiplex PCR. The sample lists about 320,000 clones, around four fifths seen once, with 2% to 2.5% in the top ten. Treatment defined: around 19 received Ad26.COV2.S at low or high dose, single or two shots; about 5 received placebo; per-sample allocation not given. Sampling took place 63 days after the first vaccine or placebo injection. The chain has TRBV5-1 and TRBJ1-1, with D unresolved. The sequencing here drew on peripheral blood, taken in a trial of Ad26.COV2.S vaccine versus placebo. The clonotype originates from a person aged 18 to 59 who received the Ad26.COV2.S COVID-19 vaccine or a placebo. CDR3 region: CASSLGPLNTEAFF. The CDR3 region has the DNA TGCGCCAGCAGCTTGGGACCGCTTAACACTGAAGCTTTCTTT.